What follows describes a single T cell receptor beta chain. This sample is drawn from a study of T cells in Graves' hyperthyroidism and ophthalmopathy. Amplification targeted TCR beta CDR3 regions from RNA transcripts. Initially, a first-round RT-PCR of the TCR CDR3 employed the HTBI primer set. TCRdb recomputed calls from the multiplex PCR reads with MiXCR, one row per CDR3 protein. The repertoire holds hundreds of thousands of distinct CDR3 sequences, with around 42% as singletons. The sample consisted of peripheral blood or thyroid tissue (not recorded which). This clonotype was obtained from a woman under 30 with Graves' hyperthyroidism.

The CDR3 bases are TGTGCCAGCAGCTTAGGTGGGCAGTACTTC. Its translation is CASSLGGQYF. The chain employs TRBV7-2 and TRBJ2-7; D is unresolved. This CDR3 comprises 10 residues. V lost 1 base, J lost 9 bases, and 4 bases lay in between. The germline V gene has CDR1 SGHTA and CDR2 FQGNSA. Together with reference TRBV7-2 and TRBJ2-7, the CDR3 gives the full variable domain: GAGVSQSPSNKVTEKGKDVELRCDPISGHTALYWYRQSLGQGLEFLIYFQGNSAPDKSGLPSDRFSAERTGGSVSTLTIQRTQQEDSAVYLCASSLGGQYFGPGTRLTVT.